Described below is a single T cell receptor beta chain sequence and its context. Its target is not known. CDR1 and CDR2 from the germline V gene are SNHLY and FYNNEI. The V and J ends lost 2 bases and 5 bases respectively, with 3 bases between them. The CDR3 length is 12 residues. These data originate in a study of shared clonotypes between healthy human individuals. Using immunoSEQ multiplex PCR, the repertoire was profiled, and TCRdb retains in-frame clones only, with some absent. The sample carries around 700,000 clones, about 90% recorded once. General observations from the study: Sampling covered blood only; tissue repertoires likely differ.

The naive CD8 population came from CD45RO-negative cells selected for CCR7, without terminally differentiated effector memory CD45RA+ cells. Sample: naive CD8+ T cells sorted from blood. The rearrangement uses TRBV2 and TRBJ2-2; D uncertain. This TCR derives from a man aged 30 to 39 in good health. The CDR3 nucleotides are TGTGCCAGCAGTGAACGGACCGGGGAGCTGTTTTTT. Translating it yields CASSERTGELFF. The whole variable domain, filled in from reference TRBV2 and TRBJ2-2, reads EPEVTQTPSHQVTQMGQEVILRCVPISNHLYFYWYRQILGQKVEFLVSFYNNEISEKSEIFDDQFSVERPDGSNFTLKIRSTKLEDSAMYFCASSERTGELFFGEGSRLTVL.